This T cell receptor (beta chain) originates from a study of T cells in Graves' hyperthyroidism and ophthalmopathy. Over 18 months, lack of ophthalmopathy progression marked Graves' hyperthyroidism as stable. TCR beta CDR3 regions were amplified from RNA transcripts. An initial round of RT-PCR targeting the TCR CDR3 relied on the HTBI primer set. TCRdb ran MiXCR on the multiplex PCR reads and lists one entry per CDR3 protein. The sample consists of roughly 200,000 distinct CDR3 sequences, around 17% of them appearing once. This clonotype showed up many times. V lost 5 bases to trimming and J lost 3 bases, with 11 bases between them. This CDR3 comprises 14 residues. Germline V gene lookup returns CDR1 SGHRS and CDR2 YFSETQ.

The receptor was derived from a man between 40 and 49 years old with Graves' hyperthyroidism. This chain uses TRBV5-1 with TRBJ1-4, with D possibly matching TRBD1 (5 bases). The source material was blood. CDR3 region: CASRNAGANEKLFF. CDR3 bases: TGCGCCAGCAGAAACGCGGGGGCTAATGAAAAACTGTTTTTT.